The 15 T cell receptor beta chains below all came from one sample that was sequenced in a study of pediatric ulcerative colitis. Method: immunoSEQ multiplex PCR; TCRdb's copy keeps in-frame clones and lacks some. The sample records 60,000 to 75,000 clones, about three quarters being singletons. The sample comprised blood. These receptors were taken from a boy aged 5 to 17 with moderate ulcerative colitis.

This chain joins TRBV30 and TRBJ2-5, with 10 bases identical to TRBD2. The CDR3 consists of 16 residues. CDR1 GTSNPN and CDR2 SVGIG come from the germline V gene (reference sequence). V dropped 4 bases and J dropped 7; count of bases not matched to a gene: 15. CDR3 nucleotide sequence: TGTGCCTGGAAGAAGCAAGGAGAAGCGGGAGGGGGGACCCAGTACTTC. It codes for CAWKKQGEAGGGTQYF.

This sequence joins TRBV5-1 and TRBJ1-4, with D uncertain. Trimming stripped 0 bases from V and 4 bases from J, with 10 bases between. The CDR3 is 15 amino acids. Germline assignment: CDR1 SGHRS and CDR2 YFSETQ. The CDR3 bases are TGCGCCAGCAGCTTGGGGGCGCAAGGTAATGAAAAACTGTTTTTT. It yields the protein CASSLGAQGNEKLFF.

V is TRBV11-2 and J is TRBJ1-2; D is possibly TRBD1 (6 bases). Trimming shortened V by 3 bases and J by 2 bases, and 16 bases separated the two germline ends. The CDR3 contains 16 residues. The germline gives CDR1 SGHAT, CDR2 FQNNGV. CDR3 nucleotides: TGTGCCAGCAGCTTCCCAAGGACAGCTCCCAACTATGGCTACACCTTC. It specifies CASSFPRTAPNYGYTF.

DNA for the CDR3: TGTGCCAGCAGCTTGGACAGTACCTACGAGCAGTACTTC. This translates into CASSLDSTYEQYF. V usage is TRBV7-6 and J usage is TRBJ2-7, with a possible D match to TRBD1 (6 bases). In germline, CDR1 is SGHVS, CDR2 FNYEAQ. The CDR3 consists of 13 residues. The V gene lost 3 bases and the J gene lost 2 bases, with 8 bases spanning the gap.

This clone was counted only a few times. The chain recombines TRBV4-1 with TRBJ1-6, with 7 bases lining up with TRBD1. Losses at the gene ends were 1 base for V and 0 bases for J; bases not matched to a gene: 6. From germline, CDR1 is MGHRA and CDR2 YSYEKL. The CDR3 spans 18 residues. The CDR3 DNA reads as TGCGCCAGCAGCCAAGCCATGACAGGGAGCTCCTATAATTCACCCCTCCACTTT. Encoded protein: CASSQAMTGSSYNSPLHF.

This chain connects TRBV7-2 to TRBJ2-2; 15 positions match TRBD2. The V gene's germline CDR1 is SGHTA and CDR2 FQGNSA. Trimming took 0 bases from V and 5 from J; bases not matched to a gene: 10. CDR3 length equals 20 residues. CDR3: CASSLALGLAGGLRTGELFF. In DNA form, the CDR3 reads TGTGCCAGCAGCTTAGCCCTAGGACTAGCGGGAGGGCTACGGACCGGGGAGCTGTTTTTT.

The chain has TRBV7-7 and TRBJ2-7, with 7 bases fitting TRBD1. The trim removed 1 base at V and 2 bases at J, leaving 2 bases unmatched. This CDR3 region has 14 residues. CDR1 is SSHAT, CDR2 FNYEAQ, per germline (reference sequence). CDR3 residues: CASSLGQGTYEQYF. CDR3 nucleotides: TGTGCCAGCAGCTTAGGACAGGGCACCTACGAGCAGTACTTC.

In this sample, this clone turned up a few times. V gene TRBV6-5 combines with J gene TRBJ1-2, with no clear D. The CDR3 contains 12 residues. With 6 bases removed from V and 1 base from J, the gap between germline ends came to 6 bases. CDR1 and CDR2 (germline): MNHEY, SVGAGI. CDR3 loop: CASRSLNYGYTF. Here the CDR3 DNA reads TGTGCCAGCAGAAGTCTTAACTATGGCTACACCTTC.

V and J are TRBV5-1 and TRBJ1-2, with unresolved D. This CDR3 contains 11 residues. CDR1 and CDR2 (germline): SGHRS, YFSETQ. V was shortened by 5 bases and J by 5 bases, with 7 bases between the two germline ends. The CDR3 region has the DNA TGCGCCAGCAGAGCAGTTTATGGCTACACCTTC. Translation: CASRAVYGYTF.

The rearrangement links TRBV9 to TRBJ2-5; D gene ambiguous. V shed 4 bases and J shed 0 bases, with 7 bases lying between them. Germline CDR1 and CDR2: SGDLS and YYNGEE. The CDR3 totals 13 residues. In nucleotides, the CDR3 is TGTGCCAGCAGCTCTCCGTACCAAGAGACCCAGTACTTC. This translates into CASSSPYQETQYF.

CDR3 sequence reads: CASSLFGRTYEQYF. The CDR3 nucleotides read TGTGCCAGCAGCTTGTTTGGCCGAACATACGAGCAGTACTTC. This rearrangement joins TRBV5-5 to TRBJ2-7, with no clear D. Per the germline V gene, CDR1 is SGHKS and CDR2 is YYEKEE (reference sequence). CDR3 length equals 14 residues. Trimming left V 1 base short and J 4 bases short, with 12 bases between.

This rearrangement joins TRBV28 to TRBJ1-3; D gene ambiguous. Germline CDR1 MDHEN, CDR2 SYDVKM. V was pared by 3 bases and J by 3 bases, with 15 bases between. The CDR3 covers 16 residues. The CDR3 sequence is CASSFYRPLGGNTIYF. In DNA form, the CDR3 reads TGTGCCAGCAGTTTTTATCGCCCCCTGGGTGGAAACACCATATATTTT.

Concerning this clone: One end of the junction varies from germline; a read error may be responsible. This chain joins TRBV19 and TRBJ1-2; tentatively, D is TRBD1 (6 bases). CDR3 length: 12 amino acids. In germline, CDR1 is LNHDA, CDR2 SQIVND (reference sequence). The CDR3 loop reads CASSIEGHRAVF. The CDR3 nucleotides are TGTGCCAGTAGTATAGAGGGGCACAGGGCAGTATTC.

This chain joins TRBV28 and TRBJ2-1, with a weak D call TRBD1 (5 bases). Germline CDR1 MDHEN, CDR2 SYDVKM. The CDR3 loop spans 15 amino acids. Trimming took off 6 bases at V and 0 bases at J, with 12 bases between the two ends. The CDR3 spells CASRDGASSYNEQFF. For the CDR3, the DNA is TGTGCCAGCAGGGATGGGGCGAGCTCCTACAATGAGCAGTTCTTC.

This chain connects TRBV5-6 to TRBJ2-7, with 9 bases fitting TRBD1. This CDR3 has 15 amino acids. Unmatched junction bases numbered 5, after V lost 4 bases and J lost 0 bases. Germline V gene lookup returns CDR1 SGHDT and CDR2 YYEEEE. Here the CDR3 DNA reads TGTGCCAGCAGCCCGACGGGACAGGGCTCCTACGAGCAGTACTTC. Translating it yields CASSPTGQGSYEQYF.